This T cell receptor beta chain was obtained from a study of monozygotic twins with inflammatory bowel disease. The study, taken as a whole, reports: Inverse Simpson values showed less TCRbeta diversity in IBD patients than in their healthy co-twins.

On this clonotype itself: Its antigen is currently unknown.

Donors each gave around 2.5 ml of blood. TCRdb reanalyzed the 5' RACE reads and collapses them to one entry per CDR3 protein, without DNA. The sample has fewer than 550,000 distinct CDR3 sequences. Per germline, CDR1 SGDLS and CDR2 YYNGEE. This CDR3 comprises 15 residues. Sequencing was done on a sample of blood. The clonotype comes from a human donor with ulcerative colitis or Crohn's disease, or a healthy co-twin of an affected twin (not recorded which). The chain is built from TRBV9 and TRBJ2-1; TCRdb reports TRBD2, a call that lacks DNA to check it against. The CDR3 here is CASSADGSSYNEQFF.